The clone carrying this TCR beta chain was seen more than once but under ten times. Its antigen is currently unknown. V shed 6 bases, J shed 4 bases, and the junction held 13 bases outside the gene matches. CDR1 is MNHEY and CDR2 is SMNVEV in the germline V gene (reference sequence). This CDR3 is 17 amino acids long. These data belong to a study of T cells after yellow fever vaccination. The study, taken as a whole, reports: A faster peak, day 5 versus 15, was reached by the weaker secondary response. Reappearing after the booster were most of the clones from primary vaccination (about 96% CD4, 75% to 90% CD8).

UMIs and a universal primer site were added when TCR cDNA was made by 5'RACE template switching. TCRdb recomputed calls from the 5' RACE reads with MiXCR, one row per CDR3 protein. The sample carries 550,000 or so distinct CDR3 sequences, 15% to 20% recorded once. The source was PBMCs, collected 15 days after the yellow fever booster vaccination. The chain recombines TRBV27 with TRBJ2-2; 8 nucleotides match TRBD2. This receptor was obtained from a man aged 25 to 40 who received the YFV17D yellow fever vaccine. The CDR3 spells CASSSPIAGSSTGELFF. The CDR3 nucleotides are TGTGCCAGCAGCTCCCCAATAGCGGGGTCGAGCACCGGGGAGCTGTTTTTT.